This T cell receptor (beta chain) was sequenced during a study of CD8 T cells in ankylosing spondylitis. A quantitative 5'-RACE method, one with molecular barcodes, was used to make TCR beta libraries. TCRdb analysed the 5' RACE reads with MiXCR anew, one entry per CDR3 protein. The repertoire has about 24,000 distinct CDR3 sequences, over 10% of them found once; the top ten carry around 37%. A word on this clonotype: The antigen is undetermined.

V dropped 6 bases and J dropped 3 bases, with 17 bases sitting between them. The CDR3 is 15 residues long. In germline, CDR1 is SNHLY, CDR2 FYNNEI. General study findings and limits: In ankylosing spondylitis blood, a motif of roughly eight highly homologous TCR beta variants appeared characteristic. Reports of some motif variants in reactive arthritis synovial fluid and blood predate this one.

The V call is TRBV2, the J call TRBJ1-1, with D possibly TRBD1 on 5 matching bases. The clonotype comes from a male donor with ankylosing spondylitis or in good health (not recorded which). The specimen was blood. In DNA form, the CDR3 reads TGTGCCAGCAGACCCCCGGGACCTGCCGACACTGAAGCTTTCTTT. Amino acid sequence: CASRPPGPADTEAFF.